The subject of this entry is one T cell receptor beta chain. What it binds is unknown. These data originate in a study of CD8 T cells in ankylosing spondylitis. TCRdb re-called the 5' RACE reads with MiXCR, one entry per CDR3 protein. The data show over 400,000 distinct CDR3 sequences, 25% to 30% seen once. Study-wide points: Blood from ankylosing spondylitis patients appeared to carry a characteristic roughly eight-variant TCR beta motif. Some motif variants were previously reported in reactive arthritis synovial fluid and blood.

The TCR was taken from a male donor with ankylosing spondylitis. The sequenced sample was blood, either unsorted or a sorted T cell fraction (not recorded which).

The CDR3 nucleotides read TGTGCCAGCAGCTTAGAGTATATAGGGACCTACGAGCAGTACTTC. Residues: CASSLEYIGTYEQYF. The V and J genes are TRBV7-2 and TRBJ2-7; no clear D gene. This CDR3 is 15 amino acids long. The V gene's germline CDR1 is SGHTA and CDR2 FQGNSA. Trimming cost V 1 base and J 2 bases, with 12 bases left between them.